The text below deals with one T cell receptor beta chain. This entry comes from a study of blood T cell repertoires in COVID-19. CDR3 length: 13 residues. V lost 1 base to trimming and J lost 8 bases; unmatched junction nucleotides: 7. From germline, CDR1 is GTSNPN and CDR2 SVGIG (reference sequence). Profiling relied on immunoSEQ multiplex PCR, and the TCRdb table lists in-frame clones only, not all of them. The sample shows about 130,000 clones, roughly 80% of them seen only once. This receptor was identified in a woman of 80 years or more with acute or convalescent COVID-19. Source material: peripheral blood. This chain connects TRBV30 to TRBJ2-7; 8 bases are a match to TRBD2. This chain's CDR3 is CAWSDTSGGKQYF. The CDR3 nucleotides are TGTGCCTGGAGTGATACTAGCGGTGGGAAGCAGTACTTC.